This T cell receptor (beta chain) was documented in a study of cytomegalovirus exposure and HLA in healthy donors. Study-wide findings and caveats: The authors later found most CMV-associated TCR beta chains appeared HLA-restricted.

Details on this clone: The antigen remains unidentified.

Primers for the PCR totalled 60 Vbeta and 13 Jbeta. TCRdb keeps only in-frame clones here, not all; method: immunoSEQ multiplex PCR. The sample has roughly 100,000 clones; about 83% are singletons. With 5 bases removed from V and 1 base from J, the gap between germline ends came to 11 bases. The CDR3 is 14 residues long. The germline V gene has CDR1 MNHEY and CDR2 SMNVEV (reference sequence). The TCR sequence derives from a young man in good health and CMV-seronegative. The specimen sequenced was PBMCs. J is TRBJ1-1 and V is TRBV27; the D is unclear. The CDR3 here is CASSPRLENTEAFF. In nucleotides, the CDR3 is TGTGCCAGCAGTCCACGTTTAGAGAACACTGAAGCTTTCTTT.